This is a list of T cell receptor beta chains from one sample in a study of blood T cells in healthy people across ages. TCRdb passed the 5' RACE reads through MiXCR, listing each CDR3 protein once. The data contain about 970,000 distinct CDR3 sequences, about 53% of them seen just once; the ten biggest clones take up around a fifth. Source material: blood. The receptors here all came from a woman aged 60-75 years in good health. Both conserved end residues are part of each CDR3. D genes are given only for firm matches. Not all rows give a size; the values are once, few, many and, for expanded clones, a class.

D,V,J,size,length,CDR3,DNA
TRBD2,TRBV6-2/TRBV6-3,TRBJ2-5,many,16,CASSSNSGTRSLTQYF,TGTGCCAGCAGTTCGAATAGCGGGACACGTTCCTTGACCCAGTACTTC
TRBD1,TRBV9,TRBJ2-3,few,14,CASSVGRDRDTQYF,TGTGCCAGCAGCGTAGGGCGGGACAGGGATACGCAGTATTTT
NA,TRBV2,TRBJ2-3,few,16,CASRTTPVAGPDTQYF,TGTGCCAGCAGGACCACACCGGTAGCAGGTCCAGATACGCAGTATTTT
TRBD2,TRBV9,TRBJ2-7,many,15,CARRRPGTSSYEQYF,TGTGCCCGCCGCCGGCCCGGGACTAGTTCCTACGAGCAGTACTTC
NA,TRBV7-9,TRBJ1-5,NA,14,CASSPPTGNQPQHF,TGTGCCAGCAGCCCCCCGACGGGCAATCAGCCCCAGCATTTT
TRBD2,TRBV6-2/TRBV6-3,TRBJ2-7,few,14,CASSPRDYAYEQYF,TGTGCCAGCAGCCCCCGGGACTACGCCTACGAGCAGTACTTC
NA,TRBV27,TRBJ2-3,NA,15,CASSPFPPNTDTQYF,TGTGCCAGCAGTCCATTCCCCCCTAACACAGATACGCAGTATTTT
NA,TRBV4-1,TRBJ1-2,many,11,CASRRDTAYTF,TGCGCCAGCAGACGAGACACGGCCTACACCTTC
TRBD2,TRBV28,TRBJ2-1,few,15,CAATGTGTRVYEQFF,TGTGCCGCTACGGGAACCGGGACTAGGGTTTATGAGCAGTTCTTC
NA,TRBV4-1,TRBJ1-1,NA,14,CASSQGGLLTEAFF,TGCGCCAGCAGCCAAGGGGGCTTACTAACTGAAGCTTTCTTT
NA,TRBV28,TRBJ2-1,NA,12,CASTPSGNEQFF,TGTGCCAGCACTCCCTCGGGGAATGAGCAGTTCTTC
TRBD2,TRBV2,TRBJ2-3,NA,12,CASTREAGTQYF,TGTGCCAGCACCCGGGAGGCCGGTACGCAGTATTTT
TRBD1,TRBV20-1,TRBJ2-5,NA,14,CSARDRGHSETQYF,TGCAGTGCTAGGGACAGGGGGCATTCAGAGACCCAGTACTTC
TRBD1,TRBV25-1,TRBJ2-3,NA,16,CASSRLGQGGADTQYF,TGTGCCAGCAGTAGACTTGGACAGGGAGGAGCAGATACGCAGTATTTT
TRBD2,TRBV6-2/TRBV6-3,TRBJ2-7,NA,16,CASIQPASGIPYEQYF,TGTGCCAGCATACAGCCGGCTAGCGGGATACCCTACGAGCAGTACTTC
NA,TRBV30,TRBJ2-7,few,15,CAWSPGTDGLYEQYF,TGTGCCTGGAGTCCTGGGACGGATGGCCTCTACGAGCAGTACTTC
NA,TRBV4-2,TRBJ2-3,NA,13,CASRPDSTDTQYF,TGTGCCAGCAGACCGGACAGCACAGATACGCAGTATTTT
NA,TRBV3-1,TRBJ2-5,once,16,CASSLQVGGWRETQYF,TGTGCCAGCAGCCTCCAAGTAGGAGGTTGGCGAGAGACCCAGTACTTC
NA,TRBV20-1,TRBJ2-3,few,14,CSASRGGSTDTQYF,TGCAGTGCTAGTCGGGGTGGAAGCACAGATACGCAGTATTTT
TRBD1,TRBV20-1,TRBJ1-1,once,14,CSAYTGTGSDEAFF,TGCAGTGCCTATACCGGGACAGGGAGTGATGAAGCTTTCTTT
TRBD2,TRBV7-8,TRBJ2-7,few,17,CASSPGVAGGETYEQYF,TGTGCCAGCAGCCCCGGGGTAGCGGGAGGGGAGACCTACGAGCAGTACTTC
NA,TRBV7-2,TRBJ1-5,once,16,CASSLGDPMGIEPQHF,TGTGCCAGCAGCTTAGGAGATCCGATGGGAATCGAGCCCCAGCATTTT
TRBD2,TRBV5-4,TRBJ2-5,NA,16,CASSLAAAGGGETQYF,TGTGCCAGCAGCTTGGCCGCCGCGGGAGGTGGTGAGACCCAGTACTTC
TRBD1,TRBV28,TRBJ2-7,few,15,CASRGDRVGSYEQYF,TGTGCCAGCAGGGGTGACAGGGTGGGCTCCTACGAGCAGTACTTC
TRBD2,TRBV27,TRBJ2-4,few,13,CASNQIAGGRQYF,TGTGCCAGCAATCAGATAGCGGGAGGGAGGCAGTACTTC
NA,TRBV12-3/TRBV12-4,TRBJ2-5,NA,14,CASLASGGKRTQYF,TGTGCCAGCCTTGCGTCAGGGGGGAAGCGGACCCAGTACTTC
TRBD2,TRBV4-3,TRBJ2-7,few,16,CASSQDPTRGGYEQYF,TGCGCCAGCAGCCAAGATCCAACCCGGGGGGGCTACGAGCAGTACTTC
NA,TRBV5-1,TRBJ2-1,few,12,CASRFTDNEQFF,TGCGCCAGCAGATTCACGGACAATGAGCAGTTCTTC
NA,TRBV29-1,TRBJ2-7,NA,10,CSVVGHERYF,TGCAGCGTTGTTGGCCACGAGCGGTACTTC
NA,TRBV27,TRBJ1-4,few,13,CASSLEVREKLFF,TGTGCCAGCAGTTTGGAGGTTAGGGAAAAACTGTTTTTT
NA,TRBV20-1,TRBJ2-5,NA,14,CSASPGGGWETQYF,TGCAGTGCTAGCCCTGGCGGAGGGTGGGAGACCCAGTACTTC
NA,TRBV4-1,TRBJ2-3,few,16,CASSPSATRGPDTQYF,TGCGCCAGCAGCCCCTCAGCGACCCGAGGCCCAGATACGCAGTATTTT
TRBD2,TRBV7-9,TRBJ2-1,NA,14,CASRWREPYNEQFF,TGTGCCAGCCGGTGGCGGGAGCCCTACAATGAGCAGTTCTTC
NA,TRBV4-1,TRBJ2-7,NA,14,CASSHTTGPVEQYF,TGCGCCAGCAGCCACACGACCGGCCCAGTCGAGCAGTACTTC
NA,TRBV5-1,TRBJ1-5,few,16,CASSLDPSDSNQPQHF,TGCGCCAGCAGCTTGGACCCTAGTGATAGCAATCAGCCCCAGCATTTT
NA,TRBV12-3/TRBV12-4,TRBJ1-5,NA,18,CASSPGWQGRSGGQPQHF,TGTGCCAGCAGCCCAGGCTGGCAGGGGAGATCCGGAGGTCAGCCCCAGCATTTT
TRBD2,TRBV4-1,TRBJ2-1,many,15,CASSQPSGKLNEQFF,TGCGCCAGCAGCCAACCTAGCGGGAAGCTTAATGAGCAGTTCTTC
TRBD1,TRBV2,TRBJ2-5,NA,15,CASREGDREKETQYF,TGTGCCAGCAGGGAGGGGGACAGGGAGAAGGAGACCCAGTACTTC
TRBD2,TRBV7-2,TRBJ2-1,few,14,CASSRGLAGTEQFF,TGTGCCAGCAGCCGTGGACTAGCGGGAACTGAGCAGTTCTTC
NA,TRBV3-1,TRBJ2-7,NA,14,CASGFSGAGYEQYF,TGTGCCAGCGGGTTTTCGGGGGCGGGCTACGAGCAGTACTTC
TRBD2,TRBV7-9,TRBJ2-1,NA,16,CASSLLGLAAYNEQFF,TGTGCCAGCAGCTTGCTGGGACTAGCGGCCTACAATGAGCAGTTCTTC
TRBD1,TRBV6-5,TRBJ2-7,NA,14,CASTSRGPVYEQYF,TGTGCCAGCACATCCAGGGGGCCGGTCTACGAGCAGTACTTC